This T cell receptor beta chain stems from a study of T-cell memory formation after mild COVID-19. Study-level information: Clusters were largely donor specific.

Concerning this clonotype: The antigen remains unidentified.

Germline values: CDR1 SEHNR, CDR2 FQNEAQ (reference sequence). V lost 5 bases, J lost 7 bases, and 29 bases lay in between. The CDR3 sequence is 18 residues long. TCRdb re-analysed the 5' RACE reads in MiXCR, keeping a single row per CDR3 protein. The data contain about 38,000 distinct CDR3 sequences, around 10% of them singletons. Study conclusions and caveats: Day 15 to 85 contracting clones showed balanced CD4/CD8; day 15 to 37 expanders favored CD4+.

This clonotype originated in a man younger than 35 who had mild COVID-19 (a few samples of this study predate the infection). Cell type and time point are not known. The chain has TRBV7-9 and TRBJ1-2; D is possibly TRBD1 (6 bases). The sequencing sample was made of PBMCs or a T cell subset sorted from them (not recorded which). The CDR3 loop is CASSSFLGGGPYLSGYTF. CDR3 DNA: TGTGCCAGCAGCAGCTTTTTAGGGGGGGGACCGTACTTGTCTGGCTACACCTTC.